The next 9 T cell receptor beta chains were all read from a single sample in a study of CD8+CD57+ T cells in acquired aplastic anemia. Only patients with CD8+CD57+ cell expansion on flow cytometry were chosen for sequencing. It was genomic DNA that served as the template for profiling TCR beta VDJ and CDR3. TCRdb fed the reads into MiXCR, producing one record per CDR3 protein. The table has under 350,000 distinct CDR3 sequences, 45% to 65% seen once. The source material was sorted CD4+, CD8+, or CD8+CD57+ T cells (not recorded which) from PBMCs. Every receptor here comes from a human donor with aplastic anemia.

This clonotype was found many times. CDR3 protein: CATMSQGIIRDGYTF. In nucleotides, the CDR3 is TGTGCCACGATGAGTCAGGGGATTATTCGTGATGGCTACACCTTC. The chain recombines TRBV19 with TRBJ1-2; TRBD1 might be the D (6 bases). Per the germline V gene, CDR1 is LNHDA and CDR2 is SQIVND (reference sequence). The V gene lost 10 bases and the J gene lost 6 bases, with 24 bases spanning the gap. This CDR3 has 15 residues.

The genes are TRBV5-6 and TRBJ2-1; possibly TRBD2 for D (6 bases). Germline values: CDR1 SGHDT, CDR2 YYEEEE. The CDR3 runs to 16 residues. The V end lost 4 bases, the J end lost 5 bases, and 19 bases lay between the germline ends. The CDR3 coding sequence is TGTGCCAGCAGCGACGGGTCTGGAGGGATGGACAATGAGCAGTTCTTC. Protein product: CASSDGSGGMDNEQFF. Complete variable domain (other parts from reference TRBV5-6 and TRBJ2-1): DAGVTQSPTHLIKTRGQQVTLRCSPKSGHDTVSWYQQALGQGPQFIFQYYEEEERQRGNFPDRFSGHQFPNYSSELNVNALLLGDSALYLCASSDGSGGMDNEQFFGPGTRLTVL.

This clonotype was recorded many times. The chain joins TRBV12-3 or TRBV12-4 to TRBJ1-5; D gene ambiguous. The CDR3 spans 13 residues. Trimming shortened V by 3 bases and J by 7 bases, and 10 bases separated the two germline ends. CDR3 nucleotides: TGTGCCAGCAGTTTCACCCAGACACAGCCCCAGCATTTT. Its translation is CASSFTQTQPQHF.

In this sample, this clonotype turned up once. V usage is TRBV12-3 or TRBV12-4 and J usage is TRBJ1-4; D is possibly TRBD1 (6 bases). The V gene lost 3 bases and the J gene lost 6 bases, with 11 bases spanning the gap. There are 14 residues in the CDR3. CDR3 nucleotide sequence: TGTGCCAGCAGTTTGGACAGTTGGGATGAAAAACTGTTTTTT. Translation gives CASSLDSWDEKLFF.

This clonotype was seen ten or more times. This chain links TRBV2 with TRBJ1-6; 7 nucleotides agree with TRBD1. V lost 7 bases to trimming and J lost 6 bases; unmatched junction nucleotides: 9. This CDR3 is 15 amino acids long. Germline lookup yields CDR1 SNHLY and CDR2 FYNNEI. In nucleotides, the CDR3 is TGTGCCAGCATTCTGGAGACAGGGATTAATTCACCCCTCCACTTT. It codes for CASILETGINSPLHF.

The rearrangement uses TRBV20-1 and TRBJ2-5; 8 positions agree with TRBD1. This CDR3 is built from 13 residues. Per germline, CDR1 DFQATT and CDR2 SNEGSKA (reference sequence). V was clipped by 6 bases and J by 3 bases; unmatched bases: 6. Here the CDR3 reads CSAPRGQEETQYF. The CDR3 nucleotides read TGCAGTGCCCCACGGGGACAGGAAGAGACCCAGTACTTC.

J is TRBJ1-1 and V is TRBV5-1; a possible D gene is TRBD1 (5 bases). CDR1 and CDR2 (germline): SGHRS, YFSETQ. The CDR3 consists of 15 residues. Trimming took off 6 bases at V and 3 bases at J, with 18 bases between the two ends. CDR3: CASTSGLAGDTEAFF. CDR3 bases: TGCGCCAGCACCTCCGGGCTAGCGGGGGACACTGAAGCTTTCTTT. Drawing the rest from reference TRBV5-1 and TRBJ1-1, the complete variable domain is KAGVTQTPRYLIKTRGQQVTLSCSPISGHRSVSWYQQTPGQGLQFLFEYFSETQRNKGNFPGRFSGRQFSNSRSEMNVSTLELGDSALYLCASTSGLAGDTEAFFGQGTRLTVV.

The chain has TRBV20-1 and TRBJ2-5, with 11 bases lining up with TRBD2. V was clipped by 5 bases and J by 5 bases; unmatched bases: 10. CDR1 is DFQATT and CDR2 is SNEGSKA in the germline V gene (reference sequence). CDR3 size: 15 residues. The CDR3 region is CSAPRGSGGAETQYF. The CDR3 DNA sequence: TGCAGTGCTCCCCGTGGTAGCGGGGGGGCGGAGACCCAGTACTTC.

This clonotype appeared many times. The CDR3: CASSPQGRKETQYF. CDR3 in DNA: TGCGCCAGCAGCCCTCAGGGGAGGAAAGAGACCCAGTACTTC. The chain couples TRBV5-1 to TRBJ2-5, with D perhaps matching TRBD1 or TRBD2 (6 bases each). Trimming removed 4 bases at V and 3 bases at J, with 13 bases between. From germline, CDR1 is SGHRS and CDR2 YFSETQ. The CDR3 has 14 residues.